This TCR beta chain comes out of a study of beta chain features in type 1 diabetes. General study results and limits: A cDNA-based sequencing approach could over-represent cells with high TCR expression. Naive, central memory and Treg TCRB repertoires appeared more alike in patients than in healthy donors. All four CD4+ subsets from Type 1 diabetes patients carried moderately but significantly shorter TCRB CDR3s.

This clone was counted only a few times. No antigen is known for it. Germline V gene lookup returns CDR1 SEHNR and CDR2 FQNEAQ (reference sequence). The CDR3 extends over 11 amino acids. Trimming took 4 bases from V and 8 from J; bases not matched to a gene: 1. Reverse transcription of all isolated RNA meant that expressed TCRB transcripts were sequenced. An average of about 3.6 million reads was obtained for naive, central memory and regulatory T cell samples. Method: immunoSEQ multiplex PCR; TCRdb's copy keeps in-frame clones and lacks some. Of 200,000 to 250,000 clones listed, 14% are singletons. The TCR originated in a man younger than 40 with type 1 diabetes. V usage is TRBV7-9 and J usage is TRBJ1-2, with 7 bases that match TRBD1. The sample taken for sequencing was naive CD4+ T cells from blood. CDR3 amino acids: CASSSGGGYTF. The CDR3 DNA reads TGTGCCAGCAGCTCAGGGGGAGGCTACACCTTC.